This T cell receptor beta chain was recovered during a study of blood T cell repertoires in COVID-19. TCRdb's copy holds only in-frame clones and misses some; the assay was immunoSEQ multiplex PCR. The data show about 110,000 clones, 88% seen once. The specimen was peripheral blood. The TCR comes from a woman in her fifties or sixties with acute or convalescent COVID-19.

CDR3 in amino acids: CASSLGPSGGLWGYTF. The CDR3 region has the DNA TGTGCCAGCAGTTTAGGTCCCTCAGGGGGCCTATGGGGCTACACCTTC. This rearrangement joins TRBV28 to TRBJ1-2; 8 nucleotides match TRBD1. Germline V CDR1 and CDR2: MDHEN, SYDVKM. The length of the CDR3 is 16 residues. Trimming at V came to 2 bases and at J to 8 bases, leaving 13 bases not matched to a gene.